Below are 29 T cell receptor beta chains sequenced from a single sample in a study of OX40 agonist ivuxolimab in advanced cancers. Generated by immunoSEQ multiplex PCR, the TCRdb table keeps only in-frame clones and is missing some. The repertoire holds some 30,000 clones, about 93% seen once, with approximately 4.8% in the top ten. The starting material was CD4+ or CD8+ T cells sorted from blood, obtained in a trial of the OX40 agonist ivuxolimab. These TCRs come from an adult with an advanced solid tumor such as melanoma, head and neck, liver or kidney cancer.

The J gene is TRBJ1-1, the V gene TRBV4-1; 7 bases agree with TRBD1. The V segment lost 4 bases and the J segment 11 bases; nucleotides outside the gene matches: 13. In germline, CDR1 is MGHRA, CDR2 YSYEKL. The CDR3 loop spans 14 amino acids. CDR3 amino acids: CASSRGTEAGLAFF. CDR3 in DNA: TGCGCCAGCAGCCGAGGGACAGAGGCAGGCCTTGCTTTCTTT.

This chain links TRBV7-9 with TRBJ2-5, with TRBD1 identical over 11 bases. Germline loops: CDR1 SEHNR, CDR2 FQNEAQ (reference sequence). J was trimmed by 2 bases and V by 3 bases; bases with no gene match: 2. This CDR3 spans 15 amino acids. CDR3 sequence reads: CASSFGDRGQETQYF. In DNA form, the CDR3 reads TGTGCCAGCAGCTTCGGGGACAGGGGGCAAGAGACCCAGTACTTC.

V is TRBV27 and J is TRBJ2-7, with D perhaps matching TRBD1 or TRBD2 (5 bases each). The germline V gene encodes CDR1 MNHEY and CDR2 SMNVEV (reference sequence). The CDR3 consists of 12 residues. V lost 9 bases and J lost 2, with 11 bases in between. DNA of the CDR3: TGTGCCAGTCAGGGAGAGCCCTACGAGCAGTACTTC. Protein sequence: CASQGEPYEQYF.

The gene calls are TRBV11-3 and TRBJ2-1, with D possibly being TRBD2 (5 bases). Between the trimmed V and J ends, which lost 1 base and 5 bases, there was a span of 12 bases. The CDR3 covers 15 residues. The germline V gene encodes CDR1 SGHNT and CDR2 YENEEA. CDR3 sequence reads: CASSLGVRADNEQFF. Here the CDR3 DNA reads TGTGCCAGCAGCTTAGGGGTTAGAGCGGACAATGAGCAGTTCTTC.

The chain carries TRBV7-6 and TRBJ2-7; tentative D call: TRBD2 (5 bases). Germline values: CDR1 SGHVS, CDR2 FNYEAQ. This CDR3 contains 16 residues. V shed 1 base and J shed 0 bases, with 13 bases lying between them. The CDR3 nucleotides are TGTGCCAGCAGCTTAGGGGTCGAGCGGAGCTCCTACGAGCAGTACTTC. Translation: CASSLGVERSSYEQYF.

The chain employs TRBV25-1 and TRBJ2-2; D is perhaps TRBD1 (6 bases). Deletions cut 1 base from V and 1 base from J, with 10 bases between. The CDR3 spans 16 residues. Looked up from germline, CDR1 is MGHDK and CDR2 is SYGVNS. The CDR3, as DNA: TGTGCCAGCAGTGAATCTGCAGGGGTGAACACCGGGGAGCTGTTTTTT. Amino acids: CASSESAGVNTGELFF.

V gene TRBV28 combines with J gene TRBJ2-7; TRBD1 agrees at 8 bases. V was clipped by 2 bases and J by 4 bases; unmatched bases: 4. Germline values: CDR1 MDHEN, CDR2 SYDVKM. The CDR3 is 14 amino acids. CDR3 loop: CASSLRGQGYEQYV. The CDR3, as DNA: TGTGCCAGCAGTTTACGCGGACAGGGTTACGAGCAGTACGTC.

The rearrangement joins TRBV5-8 to TRBJ1-6; no definite D call. Trimming removed 3 bases from V and 4 bases from J, with 8 bases in between. Germline loops: CDR1 SGHTS, CDR2 YDEGEE. CDR3 size: 14 residues. CDR3 in amino acids: CASSYTKYNSPLHF. The DNA of the CDR3 is TGTGCCAGCAGCTACACTAAGTATAATTCACCCCTCCACTTT.

This clone has a single count. V gene TRBV30 combines with J gene TRBJ2-7, with D possibly called TRBD1 or TRBD2 (7 bases each). The CDR3 runs 13 residues. CDR1 and CDR2 (germline): GTSNPN, SVGIG (reference sequence). V dropped 2 bases and J dropped 5 bases, with 13 bases sitting between them. The CDR3 loop is CAWSQGGDDEQYF. The CDR3, as DNA: TGTGCCTGGAGTCAGGGGGGGGACGACGAGCAGTACTTC.

This clone was observed once. The rearrangement links TRBV18 to TRBJ1-4, with 9 bases fitting TRBD1. V trimming: 2 bases; J trimming: 2 bases; junction bases outside the gene matches: 3. There are 16 residues in the CDR3. Germline V gene lookup returns CDR1 KGHSH and CDR2 LQKENI. In DNA, the CDR3 is TGTGCCAGCTCACCAAACGGACAGGGGACTAATGAAAAACTGTTTTTT. As protein: CASSPNGQGTNEKLFF.

The gene calls are TRBV7-6 and TRBJ2-3; D may be TRBD1 or TRBD2 (5 bases each). CDR3 length equals 15 residues. V gave up 1 base and J gave up 6 bases, with 14 bases separating them. Germline-derived CDR1 and CDR2 are SGHVS and FNYEAQ. In nucleotides, the CDR3 is TGTGCCAGCAGCTTAGTAATACGGGGCGAGGATACGCAGTATTTT. Translation gives CASSLVIRGEDTQYF. Full variable domain (outside the CDR3, taken from reference TRBV7-6 and TRBJ2-3): GAGVSQSPRYKVTKRGQDVALRCDPISGHVSLYWYRQALGQGPEFLTYFNYEAQQDKSGLPNDRFSAERPEGSISTLTIQRTEQRDSAMYRCASSLVIRGEDTQYFGPGTRLTVL.

J is TRBJ2-1 and V is TRBV5-1, with 8 positions matching TRBD2. There are 19 residues in the CDR3. Losses at the gene ends were 4 bases for V and 2 bases for J; bases not matched to a gene: 17. Germline values: CDR1 SGHRS, CDR2 YFSETQ. The CDR3 DNA is TGCGCCAGCAGCCTGCTGGGAAGCGGGAGTAGTAGGACCTACAATGAGCAGTTCTTC. This encodes CASSLLGSGSSRTYNEQFF.

V is TRBV10-2 and J is TRBJ1-5; no firm D call. The CDR3 has 14 residues. V gave up 10 bases and J gave up 0 bases, with 13 bases separating them. The germline V gene encodes CDR1 WSHSY and CDR2 SAAADI. CDR3 DNA: TGCGCCACCGGGGAGAGTGATAGCAATCAGCCCCAGCATTTT. It yields the protein CATGESDSNQPQHF.

The rearrangement links TRBV6-6 to TRBJ1-3; 7 bases map to TRBD1. Germline CDR1 reads MNHNY; CDR2 reads SVGAGI (reference sequence). The CDR3 sequence is 16 residues long. The trim removed 6 bases at V and 8 bases at J, leaving 16 bases unmatched. CDR3 loop: CASRMLGQNLADTIYF. CDR3 in DNA: TGTGCCAGCAGAATGCTGGGACAGAATTTGGCAGACACCATATATTTT.

The chain recombines TRBV28 with TRBJ1-2, with D perhaps matching TRBD1 (6 bases). The CDR3 covers 17 residues. V was clipped by 1 base and J by 2 bases, with 17 bases between them. Germline V gives CDR1 MDHEN, CDR2 SYDVKM. In DNA, the CDR3 is TGTGCCAGCAGTTTATATGGCGGAGGAGGACAGAACTATGGCTACACCTTC. It is translated as CASSLYGGGGQNYGYTF.

This clone was detected only a few times. J is TRBJ1-2 and V is TRBV28; 9 nucleotides match TRBD1. This CDR3 is built from 16 residues. Losses at the gene ends were 4 bases for V and 6 bases for J; bases not matched to a gene: 12. CDR1 is MDHEN, CDR2 SYDVKM, per germline. The CDR3 DNA reads as TGTGCCAGCAGTTCAGCTCATTGGGACAGGGAAAATGGCTACACCTTC. Amino acid sequence: CASSSAHWDRENGYTF.

This chain links TRBV6-5 with TRBJ1-2; the D is unclear. The V end was cut by 0 bases, the J end by 4 bases, with 15 bases between. The length of the CDR3 is 16 residues. The germline V gene has CDR1 MNHEY and CDR2 SVGAGI. In nucleotides, the CDR3 is TGTGCCAGCAGTTACTCGAGTCTCGTAGGGCTCTATGGCTACACCTTC. Protein: CASSYSSLVGLYGYTF.

In nucleotides, the CDR3 is TGTGCCAGCAGTTTGGGGACTGTGGAGCAGTTCTTC. This codes for CASSLGTVEQFF. The rearrangement links TRBV27 to TRBJ2-1; maybe TRBD2 (6 bases). V was clipped by 3 bases and J by 10 bases, with 10 bases between them. The CDR3 spans 12 residues. Germline CDR1 and CDR2: MNHEY and SMNVEV (reference sequence).

This chain connects TRBV7-3 to TRBJ1-1; D not certain. Per the germline V gene, CDR1 is SGHTA and CDR2 is FQGTGA. The CDR3 spans 12 residues. Trimming removed 5 bases from V and 0 bases from J, with 4 bases in between. CDR3 sequence: CASSLLNTEAFF. Written as DNA, the CDR3 is TGTGCCAGCAGCCTCTTGAACACTGAAGCTTTCTTT.

The rearrangement joins TRBV7-9 to TRBJ2-1; 11 positions match TRBD2. Germline V lookup: CDR1 SEHNR, CDR2 FQNEAQ (reference sequence). The J segment lost 6 bases and the V segment lost 2 bases, leaving 6 bases of the junction unmatched. The CDR3 is 16 residues long. In DNA form, the CDR3 reads TGTGCCAGCAGCTTATTTAGCGGGGGGGCTAGCAATGAGCAGTTCTTC. Translating it yields CASSLFSGGASNEQFF. The full variable domain, rest sourced from reference TRBV7-9 and TRBJ2-1, is DTGVSQNPRHKITKRGQNVTFRCDPISEHNRLYWYRQTLGQGPEFLTYFQNEAQLEKSRLLSDRFSAERPKGSFSTLEIQRTEQGDSAMYLCASSLFSGGASNEQFFGPGTRLTVL.

The V and J genes are TRBV28 and TRBJ1-1; no reliable D call. V was trimmed by 2 bases and J by 4 bases, leaving 8 bases between them. This CDR3 comprises 13 residues. Germline-derived CDR1 and CDR2 are MDHEN and SYDVKM. CDR3 loop: CASSLGSGTEAFF. CDR3 bases: TGTGCCAGCAGTTTAGGGAGCGGCACTGAAGCTTTCTTT.

The gene calls are TRBV4-1 and TRBJ2-3; D gene ambiguous. V shed 1 base and J shed 1 base, with 9 bases lying between them. This CDR3 has 15 residues. Germline values: CDR1 MGHRA, CDR2 YSYEKL. The CDR3 here is CASSQVTRRTDTQYF. In DNA form, the CDR3 reads TGCGCCAGCAGCCAAGTGACACGACGCACAGATACGCAGTATTTT.

The chain carries TRBV15 and TRBJ2-7; perhaps D is TRBD1 or TRBD2 (5 bases each). The CDR3 is made up of 17 amino acids. Germline assignment: CDR1 LNHNV and CDR2 YYDKDF (reference sequence). V shed 0 bases and J shed 4 bases, with 19 bases lying between them. CDR3 DNA: TGTGCCACCAGCAGAGATGCCCAGGGACGGGGAGATTACGAGCAGTACTTC. It encodes CATSRDAQGRGDYEQYF.

The chain employs TRBV5-1 and TRBJ1-1; D gene uncertain. The germline V gene encodes CDR1 SGHRS and CDR2 YFSETQ. The germline V and J ends were trimmed by 0 bases and 1 base, with 7 bases remaining between them. The CDR3 extends over 14 amino acids. The DNA for the CDR3 is TGCGCCAGCAGCTTGGTCCAGGAGAACACTGAAGCTTTCTTT. Protein product: CASSLVQENTEAFF. Full variable domain (outside the CDR3, taken from reference TRBV5-1 and TRBJ1-1): KAGVTQTPRYLIKTRGQQVTLSCSPISGHRSVSWYQQTPGQGLQFLFEYFSETQRNKGNFPGRFSGRQFSNSRSEMNVSTLELGDSALYLCASSLVQENTEAFFGQGTRLTVV.

The chain has TRBV5-4 and TRBJ1-5; possible D gene TRBD1, 5 bases. The CDR3 totals 13 residues. Trimming left V 0 bases short and J 6 bases short, with 7 bases between. Germline CDR1 reads SGHNT; CDR2 reads YYREEE (reference sequence). The CDR3 bases are TGTGCCAGCAGCTTGGAAGGGGTTCAGCCCCAGCATTTT. It encodes CASSLEGVQPQHF.

In this sample, this clone turned up once. J is TRBJ2-6 and V is TRBV27; possibly TRBD1 for D (5 bases). The length of the CDR3 is 15 residues. The germline V gene encodes CDR1 MNHEY and CDR2 SMNVEV (reference sequence). V shed 4 bases and J shed 3 bases, with 10 bases lying between them. CDR3 coding DNA: TGTGCCAGCAGTTACATAAGGGGTGGGGCCAACGTCCTGACTTTC. It codes for CASSYIRGGANVLTF.

The chain is built from TRBV6-1 and TRBJ2-7; TRBD1 aligns across 9 bases. The CDR3 consists of 15 residues. CDR1 and CDR2 from the germline V gene are MNHNS and SASEGT. CDR3 nucleotides: TGTGCCAGCAGGGAAGGACAGGGGACCGCCTACGAGCAGTACGTC. It is translated as CASREGQGTAYEQYV.

The chain combines TRBV27 with TRBJ1-2; D unclear. V was cut by 1 base and J by 2 bases, with 20 bases left in between. The CDR3 has 18 residues. Per germline, CDR1 MNHEY and CDR2 SMNVEV (reference sequence). CDR3 sequence reads: CASSLLGPDLPSNYGYTF. Here the CDR3 DNA reads TGTGCCAGCAGTTTATTAGGGCCGGACCTACCTTCGAACTATGGCTACACCTTC.

This clone was seen a few times. The chain is built from TRBV2 and TRBJ1-2; no reliable D call. Trimming left V 1 base short and J 7 bases short, with 4 bases between. This CDR3 region has 11 residues. Germline V gene lookup returns CDR1 SNHLY and CDR2 FYNNEI. DNA for the CDR3: TGTGCCAGCAGTGAAGGGTTTGGCTACACCTTC. As protein: CASSEGFGYTF.